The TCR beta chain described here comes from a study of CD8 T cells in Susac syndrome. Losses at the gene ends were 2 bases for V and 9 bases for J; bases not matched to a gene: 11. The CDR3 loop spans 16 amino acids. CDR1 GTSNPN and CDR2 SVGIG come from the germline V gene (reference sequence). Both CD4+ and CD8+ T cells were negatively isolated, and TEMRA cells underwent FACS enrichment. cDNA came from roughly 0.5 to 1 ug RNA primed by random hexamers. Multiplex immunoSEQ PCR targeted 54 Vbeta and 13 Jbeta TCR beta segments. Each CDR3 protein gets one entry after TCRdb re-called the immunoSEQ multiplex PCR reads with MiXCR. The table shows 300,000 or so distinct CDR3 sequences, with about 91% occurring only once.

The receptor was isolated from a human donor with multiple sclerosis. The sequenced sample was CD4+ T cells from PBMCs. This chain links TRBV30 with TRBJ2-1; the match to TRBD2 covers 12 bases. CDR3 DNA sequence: TGTGCCTGGAGTAAGACTAGCGGGAGAATGTCCAGTGAGCAGTTCTTC. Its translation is CAWSKTSGRMSSEQFF.